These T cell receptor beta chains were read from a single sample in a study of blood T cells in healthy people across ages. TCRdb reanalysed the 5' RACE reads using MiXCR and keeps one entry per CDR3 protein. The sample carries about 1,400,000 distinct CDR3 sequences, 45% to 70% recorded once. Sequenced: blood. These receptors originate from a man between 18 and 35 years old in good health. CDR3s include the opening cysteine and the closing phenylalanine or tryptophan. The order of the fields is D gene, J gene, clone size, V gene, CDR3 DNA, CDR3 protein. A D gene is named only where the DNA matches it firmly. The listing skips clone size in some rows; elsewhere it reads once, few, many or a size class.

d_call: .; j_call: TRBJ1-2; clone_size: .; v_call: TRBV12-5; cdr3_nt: TGTGCTAGTGGTTTGACAGAGCACTATGACTACACCTTC; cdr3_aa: CASGLTEHYDYTF
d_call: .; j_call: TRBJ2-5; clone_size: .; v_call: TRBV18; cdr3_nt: TGTGCCAGCTCACCAGGCAGGGGCATGGAAGAGACCCAGTACTTC; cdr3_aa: CASSPGRGMEETQYF
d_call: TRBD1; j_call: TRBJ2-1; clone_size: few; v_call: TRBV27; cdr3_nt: TGTGCCAGCAGTCCCGACAGGGGGAGCGGTGAGCAGTTCTTC; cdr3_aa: CASSPDRGSGEQFF
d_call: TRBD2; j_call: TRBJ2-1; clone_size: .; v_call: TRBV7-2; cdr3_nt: TGTGCCAGCAGCTTAGTCCCCCTAGCGGGTGAGCAGTTCTTC; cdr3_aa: CASSLVPLAGEQFF
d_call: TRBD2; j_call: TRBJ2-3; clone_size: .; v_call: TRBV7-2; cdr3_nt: TGTGCCAGCAGTTTCGGACTAGCGGGGGCGACTAGCACAGGTACGCAGTATTTT; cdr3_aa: CASSFGLAGATSTGTQYF
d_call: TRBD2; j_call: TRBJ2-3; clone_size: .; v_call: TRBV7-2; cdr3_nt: TGTGCCAGCAGCTTAGTCGGGACTAGCGGGGCCGACACAGATACGCAGTATTTT; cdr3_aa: CASSLVGTSGADTDTQYF
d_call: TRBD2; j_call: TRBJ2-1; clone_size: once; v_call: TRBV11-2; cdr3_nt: TGTGCCAGCAGCTTAGGGATTCGCGGGAGGAGGGTGCATGAGCAGTTCTTC; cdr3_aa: CASSLGIRGRRVHEQFF
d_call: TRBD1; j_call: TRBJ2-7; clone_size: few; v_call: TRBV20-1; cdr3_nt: TGCAGTGCTAGTCTCCCTCGGACAGGGTTCGCCCACGAGCAGTACTTC; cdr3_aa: CSASLPRTGFAHEQYF
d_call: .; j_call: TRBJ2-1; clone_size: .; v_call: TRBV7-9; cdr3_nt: TGTGCCAGCAGCCCCCGAGGAGGGGCGGGGCGCAATGAGCAGTTCTTC; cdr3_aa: CASSPRGGAGRNEQFF
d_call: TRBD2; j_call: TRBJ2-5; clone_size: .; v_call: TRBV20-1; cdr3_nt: TGCAGTGCTAGGACTAGCGGGGGGGCCGGGAAGACCCAGTACTTC; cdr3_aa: CSARTSGGAGKTQYF
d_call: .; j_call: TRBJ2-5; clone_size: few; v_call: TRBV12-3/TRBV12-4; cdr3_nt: TGTGCCAGCAGTTTCGGGCGGGGAGAGACCCAGTACTTC; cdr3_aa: CASSFGRGETQYF
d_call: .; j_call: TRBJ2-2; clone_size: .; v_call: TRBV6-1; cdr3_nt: TGTGCCGGCCGCCCCGGGAACACCGGGGAGCTGTTTTTT; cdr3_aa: CAGRPGNTGELFF
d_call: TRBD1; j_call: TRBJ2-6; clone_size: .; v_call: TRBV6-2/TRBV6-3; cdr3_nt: TGTGCCAGCAGTTACACGGGACAGAGCTCTGGGGCCAACGTCCTGACTTTC; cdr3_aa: CASSYTGQSSGANVLTF
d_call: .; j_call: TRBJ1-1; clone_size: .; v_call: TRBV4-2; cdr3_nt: TGTGCCAGCAGCCAATATGGAGGCAGTGAAGCTTTCTTT; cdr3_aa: CASSQYGGSEAFF
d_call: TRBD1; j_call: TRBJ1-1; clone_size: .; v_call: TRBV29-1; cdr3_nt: TGCAGCGTTGGGTCCCAGGGGGACACTGAAGCTTTCTTT; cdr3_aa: CSVGSQGDTEAFF
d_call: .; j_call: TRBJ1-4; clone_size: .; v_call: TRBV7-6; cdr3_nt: TGTGCCAGCAGCTTAACTGAGGTGCGGCTGTTTTTT; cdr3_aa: CASSLTEVRLFF
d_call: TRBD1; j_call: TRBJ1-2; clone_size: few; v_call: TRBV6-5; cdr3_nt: TGTGCCAGCAGTTTAGAGGACAGGGGGCAGAATGGCTACACCTTC; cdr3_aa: CASSLEDRGQNGYTF
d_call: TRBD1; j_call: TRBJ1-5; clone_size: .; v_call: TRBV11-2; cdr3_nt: TGTGCCAGCAGCATAAGCGCCGGGACAGTTGATCAGCCCCAGCATTTT; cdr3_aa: CASSISAGTVDQPQHF
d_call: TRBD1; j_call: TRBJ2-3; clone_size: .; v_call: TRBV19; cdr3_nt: TGTGCCAGTAGACCCAACGGACAGGGGGCTTACACAGATACGCAGTATTTT; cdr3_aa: CASRPNGQGAYTDTQYF
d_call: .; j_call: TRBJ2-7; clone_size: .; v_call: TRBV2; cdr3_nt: TGTGCCAGCAGGACCTCGGACCCGGGCAGGGGCTACGAGCAGTACTTC; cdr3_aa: CASRTSDPGRGYEQYF
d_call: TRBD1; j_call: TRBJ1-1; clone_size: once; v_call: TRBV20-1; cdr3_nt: TGCAGTGCTAGACCACGGACAGGGGGGTACACTGAAGCTTTCTTT; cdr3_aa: CSARPRTGGYTEAFF
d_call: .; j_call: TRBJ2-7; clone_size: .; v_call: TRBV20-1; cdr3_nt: TGCAGTCCACTGGTGGGCGGGGGCTTCTGCTCCTACGAGCAGTACTTC; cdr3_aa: CSPLVGGGFCSYEQYF
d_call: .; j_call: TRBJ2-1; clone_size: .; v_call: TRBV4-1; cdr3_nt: TGCGCCAGCAGCCACCTCACGACTGGGAATGAGCAGTTCTTC; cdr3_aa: CASSHLTTGNEQFF
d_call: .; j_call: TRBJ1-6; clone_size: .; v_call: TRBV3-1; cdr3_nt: TGTGCCAGCAGCCAAGGGGAATCACCCCTCCACTTT; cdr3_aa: CASSQGESPLHF
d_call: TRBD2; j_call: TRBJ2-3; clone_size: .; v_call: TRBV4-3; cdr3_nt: TGCGCCAGCAGCCAATTCCAAAGAGGGCGGGGGGAAGATACGCAGTATTTT; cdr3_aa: CASSQFQRGRGEDTQYF
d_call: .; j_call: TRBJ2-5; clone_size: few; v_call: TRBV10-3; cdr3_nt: TGTGCCTCATCAGGGTTGCGAGAGACCCAGTACTTC; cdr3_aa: CASSGLRETQYF
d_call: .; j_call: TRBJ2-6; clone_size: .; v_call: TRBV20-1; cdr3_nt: TGCAGTGCTAGAGATTTTCGGTCAGGGTCTGGGGCCAACGTCCTGACTTTC; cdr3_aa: CSARDFRSGSGANVLTF
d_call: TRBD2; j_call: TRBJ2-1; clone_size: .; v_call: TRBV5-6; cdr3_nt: TGTGCCAGCAGCTTGGCGGGGCGGGGGACCTACAATGAGCAGTTCTTC; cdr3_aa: CASSLAGRGTYNEQFF
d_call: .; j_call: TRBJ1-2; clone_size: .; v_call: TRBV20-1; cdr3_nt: TGCAGTGCTAGGGCAGGGACCAACTATGGCTACACCTTC; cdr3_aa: CSARAGTNYGYTF
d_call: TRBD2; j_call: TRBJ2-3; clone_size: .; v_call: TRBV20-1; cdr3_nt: TGCAGTCCCACTAGCGGGAGGCCACAAGATACGCAGTATTTT; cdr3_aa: CSPTSGRPQDTQYF
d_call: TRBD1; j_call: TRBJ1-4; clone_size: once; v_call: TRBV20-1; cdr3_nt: TGCAGTGCTGGGACAGGGGGTGAAAAACTGTTTTTT; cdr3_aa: CSAGTGGEKLFF
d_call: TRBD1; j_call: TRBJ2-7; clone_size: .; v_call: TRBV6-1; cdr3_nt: TGTGCCAGCAGTCCCCTTGGACAGGAGACGTCCTACGAGCAGTACTTC; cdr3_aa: CASSPLGQETSYEQYF
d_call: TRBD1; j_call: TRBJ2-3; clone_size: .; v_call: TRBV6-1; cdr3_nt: TGCGCCAGCAGTGCCCCAGGGGGCTGGAGCACAGATACGCAGTATTTT; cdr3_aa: CASSAPGGWSTDTQYF
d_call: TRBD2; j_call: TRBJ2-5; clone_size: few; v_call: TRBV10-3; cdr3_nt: TGTGCCATCAGTGCGGGAGGTCTACAAGAGACCCAGTACTTC; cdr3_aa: CAISAGGLQETQYF
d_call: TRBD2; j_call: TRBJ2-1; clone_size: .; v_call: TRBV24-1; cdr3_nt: TGTGCCAGCAGGGCTAGCGGGTCTAATGAGCAGTTCTTC; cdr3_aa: CASRASGSNEQFF
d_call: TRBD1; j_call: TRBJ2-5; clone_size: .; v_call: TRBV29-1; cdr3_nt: TGCAGCGCGCCTACAGGGGGCTTTGGGACCCAGTACTTC; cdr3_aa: CSAPTGGFGTQYF
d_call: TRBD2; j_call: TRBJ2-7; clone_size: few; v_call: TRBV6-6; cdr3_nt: TGTGCCAGCACCCAAGGGCCTATAGCGGGGGTTTCCTACGAGCAGTACTTC; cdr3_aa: CASTQGPIAGVSYEQYF
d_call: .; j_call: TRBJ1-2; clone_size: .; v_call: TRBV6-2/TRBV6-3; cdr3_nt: TGTGCCGGCAGTGGAGATAACTATGGCTACACCTTC; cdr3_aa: CAGSGDNYGYTF